The 9 T cell receptor beta chains presented below share a single source sample, sequenced in a study of blood T cells in healthy people across ages. Next came a second PCR, run for roughly 6 to 11 cycles, which used a sample-barcoded 5' primer along with a J-beta primer mix. Via MiXCR, TCRdb re-called the 5' RACE reads, giving one row per CDR3 protein. Of 920,000 or so distinct CDR3 sequences detected, around 45% appear once; the ten largest clones hold approximately 17%. Source material: blood. Receptors originate from a woman aged 55-70 years in good health.

The CDR3 loop is CASSEAMAGNLIGKLFF. The CDR3 DNA sequence: TGTGCCAGCAGTGAAGCGATGGCAGGGAACCTGATTGGAAAACTGTTTTTT. V usage is TRBV2 and J usage is TRBJ1-4, with D possibly TRBD1 on 5 matching bases. The CDR3 loop spans 17 amino acids. The V end lost 0 bases, the J end lost 10 bases, and 21 bases lay between the germline ends. Germline CDR1 reads SNHLY; CDR2 reads FYNNEI.

This clonotype came up a few times. The V and J genes are TRBV20-1 and TRBJ2-3; TRBD2 aligns across 9 bases. The V gene's germline CDR1 is DFQATT and CDR2 SNEGSKA (reference sequence). The CDR3 loop spans 15 amino acids. With V trimmed by 3 bases and J by 3 bases, 7 bases remained unmatched. This CDR3 reads CSARASGRTTDTQYF. The DNA for the CDR3 is TGCAGTGCTAGGGCGAGCGGGAGGACTACAGATACGCAGTATTTT.

This clonotype has only a few counts. The chain employs TRBV29-1 and TRBJ2-1; TRBD2 is a possible D gene (6 bases). The germline V gene encodes CDR1 SQVTM and CDR2 ANQGSEA. V was trimmed by 7 bases and J by 0 bases, leaving 22 bases between them. This CDR3 has 17 residues. The CDR3 protein is CSAEGRLAPTSYNEQFF. CDR3 coding DNA: TGCAGCGCAGAGGGTAGGCTAGCGCCTACCTCCTACAATGAGCAGTTCTTC.

The chain employs TRBV11-2 and TRBJ2-1, with D possibly matching TRBD2 (8 bases). Per germline, CDR1 SGHAT and CDR2 FQNNGV. Trimming took 3 bases from V and 9 from J, leaving 24 bases between them. The CDR3 has 17 residues. As DNA, the CDR3 is TGTGCCAGCAGCTTGACCGAAGAGCGGGGGCAGGGGGGTGAGCAGTTCTTC. This encodes CASSLTEERGQGGEQFF.

Here the CDR3 reads CASTLYQPQHF. The CDR3 DNA follows: TGTGCCAGCACCCTCTATCAGCCCCAGCATTTT. J is TRBJ1-5 and V is TRBV6-5; D remains ambiguous. CDR1 and CDR2 from the germline V gene are MNHEY and SVGAGI. Trimming took 7 bases from V and 5 from J, leaving 6 bases between them. This CDR3 has 11 amino acids.

The sample holds a few counts of this clonotype. The chain combines TRBV15 with TRBJ2-1; D remains unclear. V lost 4 bases and J 6 bases, leaving 4 bases between the germline ends. The CDR3 runs to 11 residues. CDR1 is LNHNV, CDR2 YYDKDF, per germline (reference sequence). The CDR3 sequence is CATSTFNEQFF. In DNA, the CDR3 is TGTGCCACCAGCACGTTCAATGAGCAGTTCTTC.

The chain joins TRBV9 to TRBJ2-3; D perhaps matches TRBD2 (6 bases). Trimming removed 3 bases from V and 3 bases from J, with 11 bases in between. The CDR3 runs to 14 residues. Germline values: CDR1 SGDLS, CDR2 YYNGEE. The CDR3 nucleotides read TGTGCCAGCAGCGCGGGGGTAAGGACAGATACGCAGTATTTT. This translates into CASSAGVRTDTQYF. The variable domain in full, completed from reference TRBV9 and TRBJ2-3, reads DSGVTQTPKHLITATGQRVTLRCSPRSGDLSVYWYQQSLDQGLQFLIQYYNGEERAKGNILERFSAQQFPDLHSELNLSSLELGDSALYFCASSAGVRTDTQYFGPGTRLTVL.

The chain couples TRBV10-3 to TRBJ2-1; D is unclear. Trimming stripped 2 bases from V and 5 bases from J, with 13 bases between. The CDR3 runs 15 residues. Looked up from germline, CDR1 is ENHRY and CDR2 is SYGVKD. This chain's CDR3 is CAISEVSGGNNEQFF. The DNA of the CDR3 is TGTGCCATCAGTGAGGTGTCTGGCGGCAACAATGAGCAGTTCTTC.

This clonotype was picked up many times. The chain carries TRBV28 and TRBJ2-6; D unresolved. The V end was cut by 7 bases, the J end by 0 bases, with 13 bases between. This CDR3 has 16 residues. Germline loops: CDR1 MDHEN, CDR2 SYDVKM. The CDR3 sequence: CASKIDRSSGANVLTF. The DNA for the CDR3 is TGTGCCAGCAAGATTGATCGTTCCTCTGGGGCCAACGTCCTGACTTTC.